The rows below give T cell receptor beta chains drawn from one sample of a study of human T cells and chemical hapten exposure. TCRdb recomputed calls from the RACE reads with MiXCR, one row per CDR3 protein. The profile covers about 110,000 distinct CDR3 sequences, with approximately 12% appearing a single time and about 1.6% taken by the ten largest. This specimen was whole blood, taken in connection with sensitization to the hapten diphenylcyclopropenone (DPC). These receptors came from a woman aged 50 to 65 with alopecia areata. Some clones in this sample may be carry-over from other donors' samples. The conserved cysteine and the conserved F or W are not part of the CDR3 here.

CDR3: ASRRAGISYEQY
V: TRBV27

CDR3: ASREAADTQY
V: TRBV5-1

CDR3: ASSPDLQGFATNEKLF
V: TRBV5-1

CDR3: ASRHTGTGPYNEQF
V: TRBV2

CDR3: ASSSQAYEQY
V: TRBV12-3/TRBV12-4

CDR3: ASRPRDSQETQY
V: TRBV6-2/TRBV6-3

CDR3: ASRLAGDIQY
V: TRBV28

CDR3: ASSQGLAGWDNEQF
V: TRBV7-6

CDR3: SAKGTESSYEQY
V: TRBV20-1

CDR3: ARNSARYSSYNSPLH
V: TRBV30

CDR3: SAGSSTDTQY
V: TRBV20-1

CDR3: ASSTGPLAGAYNEQF
V: TRBV11-2

CDR3: SATGAGRSGNTIY
V: TRBV29-1

CDR3: ASSRTGATEAF
V: TRBV7-2

CDR3: SVARDSSNYGYT
V: TRBV29-1

CDR3: SARASGIPTADTQY
V: TRBV20-1

CDR3: ASSSVGYTEAF
V: TRBV12-3/TRBV12-4

CDR3: SVGLAFLTDTQY
V: TRBV29-1

CDR3: ASSPMGGKVYEQY
V: TRBV7-7

CDR3: ASRWRSSYNSPLH
V: TRBV6-5

CDR3: SASLDDYGYT
V: TRBV20-1

CDR3: ASRGAGTGVYEQY
V: TRBV7-2

CDR3: ASSADPPAGELF
V: TRBV5-1

CDR3: ASSSSLAGGEQY
V: TRBV12-3/TRBV12-4